This T cell receptor beta chain is from a study of cytomegalovirus exposure and HLA in healthy donors. Study-wide background: Unique TCRs numbering around 85 million, obtained from HLA-typed donors, made up an early data release. Study-level results: Among CMV-associated TCR beta chains, most appeared HLA-restricted in a later analysis.

The PCR ran on 60 Vbeta and 13 Jbeta primers. Authors' analysis steps: Unique TCR beta chains numbered 80 million to 95 million in a later analysis, with about 11 million shared. Sequencing was performed with immunoSEQ multiplex PCR; in TCRdb, only in-frame clones are kept and a portion is missing. The V and J calls and clone size were taken over from that table, and D and trimming were inferred from the DNA. The sample lists around 60,000 clones; roughly 75% were seen once. On this clone itself: Its specificity is unknown. Mismatch with germline at one junction end may stem from a read error.

Germline loops: CDR1 LNHDA, CDR2 SQIVND (reference sequence). The length of the CDR3 is 12 residues. The V call is TRBV19, the J call TRBJ1-3; D is uncertain. The sequencing input was PBMCs. The receptor comes from a woman between 40 and 50 years old in good health and CMV-seropositive. CDR3 sequence reads: CASSKHREEVLF. The DNA of the CDR3 is TGTGCCAGTAGTAAACACCGCGAAGAGGTCCTGTTT.